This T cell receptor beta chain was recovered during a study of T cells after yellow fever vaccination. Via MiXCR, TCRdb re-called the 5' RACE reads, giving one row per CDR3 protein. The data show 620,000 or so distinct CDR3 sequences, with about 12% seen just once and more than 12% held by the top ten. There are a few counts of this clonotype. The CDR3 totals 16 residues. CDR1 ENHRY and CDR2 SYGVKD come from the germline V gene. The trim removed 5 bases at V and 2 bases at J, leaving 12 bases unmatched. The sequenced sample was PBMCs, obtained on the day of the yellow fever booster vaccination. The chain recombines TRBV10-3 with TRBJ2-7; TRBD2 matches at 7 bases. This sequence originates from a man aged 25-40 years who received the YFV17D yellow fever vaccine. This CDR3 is CAISHSGGFVPYEQYF. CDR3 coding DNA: TGTGCCATCAGTCATTCGGGGGGATTTGTCCCCTACGAGCAGTACTTC.